Below, one T cell receptor (beta chain) is given with its context. Its specificity is not known. A read error may produce the germline difference seen at one junction end. The CDR3 runs 14 residues. A minimum of 5.5 micrograms of total RNA was extracted per sample. Primed by a sample-barcoded 5' primer and a J-beta primer mix, a second PCR proceeded for roughly 7 to 12 cycles. TCRdb ran MiXCR on the 5' RACE reads and lists one entry per CDR3 protein. Counted here are about 900,000 distinct CDR3 sequences, 48% occurring once; the ten biggest clones make up under 15%. These data are taken from a study of blood T cells in healthy people across ages. Study findings and constraints: Changes seen in expanded clonotypes were possibly confounded by donor CMV status left unknown. In older individuals, TCR beta diversity per million T cells was lower, falling roughly linearly with age. Comparison with aged donors showed that long-lived donors had more naive CD4+ cells and higher diversity.

The chain recombines TRBV12-3 or TRBV12-4 with TRBJ2-6; D might be TRBD1 (5 bases). The sequencing input was blood. The receptor was derived from a man aged 25-40 years in good health. CDR3 in amino acids: CASSRVPGDNVLTF. CDR3 bases: TGTGCCAGCAGCAGGGTTCCTGGGGACAACGTCCTGACTTTC.